What follows describes a single T cell receptor (beta chain). The V and J ends lost 11 bases and 0 bases, in that order; junction bases with no gene match: 10. The CDR3 spans 15 residues. Per germline, CDR1 SNHLY and CDR2 FYNNEI. The sample originates from a study of blood T cell repertoires in COVID-19. As for the study in general: Material from acute and convalescent COVID-19 was sourced from the United States, Italy and Spain. Nucleic acid was either cDNA or gDNA, and it came from T cells, B-cell-depleted T cells, or PBMCs.

Clones were sequenced by immunoSEQ multiplex PCR, and TCRdb holds only the in-frame ones, with some missing. Here the sample spans 250,000 or so clones, around 90% being singletons. Clinical history reported by participants formed the basis on which cohorts were assigned. This sequence was found in a young man who had recovered from COVID-19. The rearrangement uses TRBV2 and TRBJ2-4, with TRBD1 matching over 7 bases. The source material was PBMCs or T cells enriched from blood (not recorded which). The CDR3, as DNA: TGTGCCGGCCAGGGACAGCATTTAGCCAAAAACATTCAGTACTTC. Residues: CAGQGQHLAKNIQYF.